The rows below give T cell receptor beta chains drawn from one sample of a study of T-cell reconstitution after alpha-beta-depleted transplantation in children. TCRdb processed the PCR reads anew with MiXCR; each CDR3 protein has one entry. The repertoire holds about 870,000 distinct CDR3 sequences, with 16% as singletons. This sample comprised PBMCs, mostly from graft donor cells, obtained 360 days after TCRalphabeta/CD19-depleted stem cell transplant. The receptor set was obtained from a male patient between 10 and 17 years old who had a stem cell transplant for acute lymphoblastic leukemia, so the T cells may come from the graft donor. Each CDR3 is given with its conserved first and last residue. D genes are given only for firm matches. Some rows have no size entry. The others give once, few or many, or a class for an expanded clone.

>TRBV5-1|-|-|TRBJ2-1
TGCGCCAGCAGCTTGGTTCGCGGGACTCGTAACAATGAGCAGTTCTTC
CASSLVRGTRNNEQFF
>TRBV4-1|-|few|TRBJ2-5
TGCGCCAGCAGCCAAGACGTTTTGGGATGGGAGACCCAGTACTTC
CASSQDVLGWETQYF
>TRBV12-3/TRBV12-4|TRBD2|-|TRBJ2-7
TGTGCCAGCAGTCATCCGACTAGCGGGAATTACGAGCAGTACTTC
CASSHPTSGNYEQYF
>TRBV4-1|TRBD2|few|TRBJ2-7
TGCGCCAGCAGCCACGTACTAGCGGGAGAGCAAGAGCAGTACTTC
CASSHVLAGEQEQYF
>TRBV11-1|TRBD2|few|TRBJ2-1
TGTGCCAGCAGCTTCCCTAGCGGGAGGGCCATGACCCCTTCCTACAATGAGCAGTTCTTC
CASSFPSGRAMTPSYNEQFF
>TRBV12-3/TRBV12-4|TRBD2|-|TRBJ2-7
TGTGCCAGCACCCTTAGCGGGAGTTTGAACGAGCAGTACTTC
CASTLSGSLNEQYF
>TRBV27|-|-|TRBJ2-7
TGTGCCAGCAGTTTACCGGGTACTCGCGAGCAGTACTTC
CASSLPGTREQYF
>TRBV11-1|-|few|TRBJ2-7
TGTGCCAGCAGCTTATTTACAGTCCTTACAATCTACGAGCAGTACTTC
CASSLFTVLTIYEQYF
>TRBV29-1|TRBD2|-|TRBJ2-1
TGCAGCGTTGAACGGGGGGAAAGCTCCTACAATGAGCAGTTCTTC
CSVERGESSYNEQFF
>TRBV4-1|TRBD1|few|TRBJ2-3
TGCGCCAGCAGCCCACCCCGGGACAGGGACACAGATACGCAGTATTTT
CASSPPRDRDTDTQYF
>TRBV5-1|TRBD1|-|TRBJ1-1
TGCGCCAGCAGCTTCACAGGGGGGGGTGAAGCTTTCTTT
CASSFTGGGEAFF
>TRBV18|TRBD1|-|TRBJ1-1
TGTGCCAGCTCACCACTCTTCGGACAGGGACGGACTGAAGCTTTCTTT
CASSPLFGQGRTEAFF
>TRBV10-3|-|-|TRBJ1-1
TGTGCCATCAGTGCGGGAGTAACTGAAGCTTTCTTT
CAISAGVTEAFF
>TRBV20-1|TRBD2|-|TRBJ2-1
TGCAGTGCTAGGGAGGGCGGGAGCTCCTACAATGAGCAGTTCTTC
CSAREGGSSYNEQFF
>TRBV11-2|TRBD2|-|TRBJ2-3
TGTGCCAGCAGCGACGGACTAGCGAGGACCACAGATACGCAGTATTTT
CASSDGLARTTDTQYF
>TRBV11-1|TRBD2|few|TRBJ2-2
TGTGCCAGCAGCTTAGGCGGAGTTGCGCTAGCGGGAGACCCGAACACCGGGGAGCTGTTTTTT
CASSLGGVALAGDPNTGELFF
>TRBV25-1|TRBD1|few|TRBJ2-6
TGTGCCAGCGGACAGGGCTCCCTTCTCTCTGGGGCCAACGTCCTGACTTTC
CASGQGSLLSGANVLTF
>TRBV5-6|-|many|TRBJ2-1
TGTGCCAGCAGCTTACGTACAGGGCCCTACAATGAGCAGTTCTTC
CASSLRTGPYNEQFF
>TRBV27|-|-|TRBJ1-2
TGTGCCAGCAGCCTTCTTGGGGGCCAACTATCATCCTTCTATGGCTACACCTTC
CASSLLGGQLSSFYGYTF
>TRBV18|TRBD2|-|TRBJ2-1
TGTGCCAGCTCTAATAGCGGGAGAAGAGGCGTCGAGAATGAGCAGTTCTTC
CASSNSGRRGVENEQFF
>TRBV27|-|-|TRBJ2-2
TGTGCCAGCAGTTTACGGCGGGGTGAAGGTCCCGGGGAGCTGTTTTTT
CASSLRRGEGPGELFF
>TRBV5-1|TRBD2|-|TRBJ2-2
TGCGCCAGCAGCTTGTGGGGACTAGCGGCCTACACCGGGGAGCTGTTTTTT
CASSLWGLAAYTGELFF
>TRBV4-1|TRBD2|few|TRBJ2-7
TGCGCCAGCAGCCACTCCGGACTAGCGGGAGGAACCTCCTACGAGCAGTACTTC
CASSHSGLAGGTSYEQYF
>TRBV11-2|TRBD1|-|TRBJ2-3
TGTGCCAGCAGGCCTATACAGGGGGCGAAGTCGAGAGATACGCAGTATTTT
CASRPIQGAKSRDTQYF
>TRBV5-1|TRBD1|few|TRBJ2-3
TGCGCCAGCAGCAACAAGGACAGGGCGGGGGATACGCAGTATTTT
CASSNKDRAGDTQYF
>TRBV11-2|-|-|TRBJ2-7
TGTGCCAGCAGCTTAGTGGGGGACCCACACTTTATCTCCTACGAGCAGTACTTC
CASSLVGDPHFISYEQYF
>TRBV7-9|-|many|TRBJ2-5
TGTGCCAGCAGCTTATTAGTCTCAGAGACCCAGTACTTC
CASSLLVSETQYF
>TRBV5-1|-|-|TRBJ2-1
TGCGCCAGCAGCTTGATTCGAGGGATGACCTACAATGAGCAGTTCTTC
CASSLIRGMTYNEQFF
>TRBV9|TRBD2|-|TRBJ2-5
TGTGCCAGCAGCCCGTCTAGCGGAAACCAAGAGACCCAGTACTTC
CASSPSSGNQETQYF
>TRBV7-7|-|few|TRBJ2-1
TGTGCCGACCCAAGCGGACAAACCGGACACCTGGTAAAAATCAATGAGCAGTTCTTC
CADPSGQTGHLVKINEQFF
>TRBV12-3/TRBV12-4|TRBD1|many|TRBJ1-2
TGTGCCAGCAGTCCAGATTCAAGACCAACAGGGGAGGATGGCTACACCTTC
CASSPDSRPTGEDGYTF
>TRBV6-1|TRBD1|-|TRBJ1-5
TGTGCCAGCAGTCCAGGGACAGGGGAGAATCAGCCCCAGCATTTT
CASSPGTGENQPQHF
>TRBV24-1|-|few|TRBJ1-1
TGTGCCACTTCAAAGGGGAGCACTGAAGCTTTCTTT
CATSKGSTEAFF
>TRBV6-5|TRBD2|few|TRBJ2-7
TGTGCCAGCAGACGGGGACTAGCTCCTTCCTACGAGCAGTACTTC
CASRRGLAPSYEQYF
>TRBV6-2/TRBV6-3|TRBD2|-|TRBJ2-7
TGTGCCAGCAGCCCCATGACTAGCCTAGGGGCTAGGGAGCAGTACTTC
CASSPMTSLGAREQYF
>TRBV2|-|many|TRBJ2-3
TGTGCCAGCAGTTGGACGGTTACGCAGTATTTT
CASSWTVTQYF
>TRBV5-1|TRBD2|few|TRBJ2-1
TGCGCCAGCAGCATCCGGGACTTTCTAGCGGGAGGGCGGAATGAGCAGTTCTTC
CASSIRDFLAGGRNEQFF
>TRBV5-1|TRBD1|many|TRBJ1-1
TGTGCCAGCAGTTTCACAGGGGGCACTGAAGCTTTCTTT
CASSFTGGTEAFF
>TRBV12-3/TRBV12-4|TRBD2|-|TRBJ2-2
TGTGCCAGCAGAGCTAGCGGGAGGCCTTGTTTT
CASRASGRPCF
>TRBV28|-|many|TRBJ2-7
TGTGCCAGCCGGAACTGGGGAACCTACGAGCAGTACTTC
CASRNWGTYEQYF
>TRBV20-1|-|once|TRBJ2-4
TGCAGTGCCCCCCAGCTTTTAGCCAAAAACATTCAGTACTTC
CSAPQLLAKNIQYF
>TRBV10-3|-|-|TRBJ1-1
TGTGCCATCAGTTGGACCCCGGGAGGCACTGAAGCCTTCTTT
CAISWTPGGTEAFF
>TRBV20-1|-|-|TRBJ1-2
TGCAGTGCTAGACCTCCGGGACACTCTCCTGGCTACACCTTC
CSARPPGHSPGYTF
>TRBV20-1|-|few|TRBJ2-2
TGCAGTGCACATGGGGTGGCCGACGGGGAGCTGTTTTTT
CSAHGVADGELFF
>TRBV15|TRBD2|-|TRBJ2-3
TGTGCCACCAGCAGAGTAAAAGGGACTAGCGGGAGATGGGATACGCAGTATTTT
CATSRVKGTSGRWDTQYF
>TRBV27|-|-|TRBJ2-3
TGTGCCAGCAGTCCAACCACGGTTTGGGATACGCAGTATTTT
CASSPTTVWDTQYF
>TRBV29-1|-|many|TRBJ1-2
TGCAGCGTTGAGAACAGTAACTATGGCTACACCTTC
CSVENSNYGYTF
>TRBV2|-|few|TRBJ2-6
TGTGCCAGTCGCTCTGGGGCCAACGTCCTGACTTTC
CASRSGANVLTF
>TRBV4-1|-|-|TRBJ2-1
TGCGCCAGCAGCCCAAGACACTCCAATGAGCAGTTCTTC
CASSPRHSNEQFF
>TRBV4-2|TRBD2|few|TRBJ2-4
TGTGCCAGCAGCCAAGATACTAGCGGGAGCTTAGGCAAAAACATTCAGTACTTC
CASSQDTSGSLGKNIQYF
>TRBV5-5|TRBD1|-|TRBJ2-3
TGTGCCAGCAGTTTTATCCCAGGGGGCCCTAGCACAGATACGCAGTATTTT
CASSFIPGGPSTDTQYF
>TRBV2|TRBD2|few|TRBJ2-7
TGTGCCAGCAGTCAATCGGGACTAGCGGGGTACGAGCAGTACTTC
CASSQSGLAGYEQYF